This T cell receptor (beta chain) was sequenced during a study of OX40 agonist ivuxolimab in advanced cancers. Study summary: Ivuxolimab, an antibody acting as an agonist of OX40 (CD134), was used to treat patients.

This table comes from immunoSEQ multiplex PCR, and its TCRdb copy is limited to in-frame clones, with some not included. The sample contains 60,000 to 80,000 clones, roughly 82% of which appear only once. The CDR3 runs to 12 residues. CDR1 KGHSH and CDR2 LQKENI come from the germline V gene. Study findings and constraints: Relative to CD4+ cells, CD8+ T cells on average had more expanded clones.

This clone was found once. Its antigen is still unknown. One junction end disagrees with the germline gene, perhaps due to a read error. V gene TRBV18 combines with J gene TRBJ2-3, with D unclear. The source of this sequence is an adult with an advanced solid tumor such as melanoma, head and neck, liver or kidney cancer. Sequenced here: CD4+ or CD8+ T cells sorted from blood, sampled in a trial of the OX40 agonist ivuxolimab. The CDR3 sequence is CASSSPPDTQYF. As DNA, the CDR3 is TGTGCCAGCTCATCACCCCCGGATACGCAGTATTTT.